This T cell receptor (beta chain) is from a study of blood T cell repertoires in COVID-19 (dated by TCRdb to 2020 to 2022). In terms of the full investigation: Samples from collaborators originated in the United States, Italy and Spain and spanned both the acute and convalescent phases of COVID-19. The prospective study material was composed of cDNA or gDNA derived from T cells, B-cell-depleted T cells, or PBMCs. Deeply sampled blood TCRbeta repertoires from subjects exposed to, actively infected with, or recovered from COVID-19 were included in the dataset. The repertoires were released in a freely available public database meant as a resource for research on the immune response to SARS-CoV-2. Samples came from the ongoing ImmuneRACE study (first 160 participants) plus 1,254 subjects from 6 global collaborators. Sample metadata almost always included a de-identified subject ID, COVID-19 status, age in years and sex. Where available, HLA class I and class II types were obtained from metadata supplied by the sample provider rather than from assay-based typing. Overall study results and their limits: The amount of clinical and demographic metadata varied by source and participant and was provided uncurated.

Collaborating institutions collected whole blood in K2EDTA tubes following their own protocols. For TCRbeta analysis, collaborator samples were shipped as frozen whole blood, as isolated PBMCs, or as DNA extracted from either sample type. TCRbeta CDR3 regions were amplified from genomic DNA by means of the immunoSEQ Assay, a bias-controlled multiplex PCR. On the study's bioinformatics: Nucleated cell counts per sample were estimated from amplification of reference gene primers within the assay. To quantify the absolute abundance of each unique TCRbeta CDR3 rearrangement, sequence reads were collapsed and filtered. For each sample, productive Simpson clonality was calculated by taking the square root of Simpson's diversity index across productive rearrangements. TCRdb took over this immuneACCESS table, retaining in-frame rearrangements with V and J assigned. Such tables are incomplete; in checked studies, under half of the missing clones stem from an unresolved V gene, and the remainder is unexplained. The DNA was the basis for D and trimming; V, J and clone size are from that table. This sample has 200,000 to 250,000 clones in its table, and about 87% of those were observed once. The top ten constitute approximately 1.7% of the sample.

A remark on this clone: Its specific antigen is unknown. The record has no base qualities; no much larger clone is one base away.

Sequenced sample: peripheral blood. The TCR comes from a man in his 70s with acute or convalescent COVID-19.

The DNA sequence reads TGTGCCACCAGTGAAGGACCCAGGAGGCCTTTCTTT. Its coded protein is CATSEGPRRPFF. The V and J segments used are TRBV24-1 and TRBJ1-1, with no D gene named confidently. Trimming costs V 4 bases and J 12 bases, and their ends lie 14 bases apart. CDR1 KGHDR and CDR2 SFDVKD are derived from the germline V gene. The CDR3 covers 12 residues, taking in both the cysteine and the phenylalanine. CDR3 DNA is the only sequence kept; it has 36 bases, read in frame from the first base.